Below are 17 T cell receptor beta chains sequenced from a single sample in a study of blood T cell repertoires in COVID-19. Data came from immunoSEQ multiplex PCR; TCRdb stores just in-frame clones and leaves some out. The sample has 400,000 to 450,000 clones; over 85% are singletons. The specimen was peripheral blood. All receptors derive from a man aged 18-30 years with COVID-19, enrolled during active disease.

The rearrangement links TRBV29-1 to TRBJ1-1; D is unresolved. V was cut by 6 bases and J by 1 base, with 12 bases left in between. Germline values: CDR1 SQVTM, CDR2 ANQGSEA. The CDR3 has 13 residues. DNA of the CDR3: TGCAGCGTGCGGTCTAACGCGAACACTGAAGCTTTCTTT. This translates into CSVRSNANTEAFF.

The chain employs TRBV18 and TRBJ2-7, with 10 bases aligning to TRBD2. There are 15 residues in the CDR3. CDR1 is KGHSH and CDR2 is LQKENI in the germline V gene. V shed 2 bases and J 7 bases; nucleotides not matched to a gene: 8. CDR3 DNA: TGTGCCAGCTCACCATCGGCTAGCGGGGGTGGGGAGCAGTACTTC. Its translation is CASSPSASGGGEQYF.

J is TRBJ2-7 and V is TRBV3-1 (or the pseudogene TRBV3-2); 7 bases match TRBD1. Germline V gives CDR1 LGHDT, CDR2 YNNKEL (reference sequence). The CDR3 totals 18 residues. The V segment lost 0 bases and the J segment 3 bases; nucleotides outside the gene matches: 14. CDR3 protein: CASSQEAGDSQANYEQYF. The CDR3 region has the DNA TGTGCCAGCAGCCAAGAGGCCGGGGACAGCCAAGCAAACTACGAGCAGTACTTC.

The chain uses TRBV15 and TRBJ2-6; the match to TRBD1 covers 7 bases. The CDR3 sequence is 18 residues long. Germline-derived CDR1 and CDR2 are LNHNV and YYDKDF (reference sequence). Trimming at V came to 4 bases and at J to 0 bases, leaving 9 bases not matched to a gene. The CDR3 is CATSTTRTGLSGANVLTF. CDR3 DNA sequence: TGTGCCACCAGCACGACTCGGACAGGACTCTCTGGGGCCAACGTCCTGACTTTC.

CDR3 nucleotide sequence: TGTGCCAGCAGTGAACGACATACAACTAATGAAAAACTGTTTTTT. Encoded protein: CASSERHTTNEKLFF. The chain joins TRBV2 to TRBJ1-4; D gene uncertain. Germline V gives CDR1 SNHLY, CDR2 FYNNEI. V dropped 2 bases and J dropped 0 bases, with 7 bases sitting between them. There are 15 residues in the CDR3.

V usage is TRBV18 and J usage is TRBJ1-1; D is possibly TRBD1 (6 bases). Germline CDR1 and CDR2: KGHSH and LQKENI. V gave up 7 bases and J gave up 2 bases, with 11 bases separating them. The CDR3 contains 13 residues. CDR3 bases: TGTGCCAGCTTAGGACAGACAAACACTGAAGCTTTCTTT. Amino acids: CASLGQTNTEAFF. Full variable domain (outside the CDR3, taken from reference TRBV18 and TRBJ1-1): NAGVMQNPRHLVRRRGQEARLRCSPMKGHSHVYWYRQLPEEGLKFMVYLQKENIIDESGMPKERFSAEFPKEGPSILRIQQVVRGDSAAYFCASLGQTNTEAFFGQGTRLTVV.

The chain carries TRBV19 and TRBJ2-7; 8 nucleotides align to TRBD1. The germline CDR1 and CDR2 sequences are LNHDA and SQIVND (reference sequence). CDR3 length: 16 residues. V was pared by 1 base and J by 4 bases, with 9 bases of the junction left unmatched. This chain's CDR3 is CASSIGGQGTGYEQYF. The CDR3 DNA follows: TGTGCCAGTAGTATAGGCGGACAGGGAACCGGGTACGAGCAGTACTTC.

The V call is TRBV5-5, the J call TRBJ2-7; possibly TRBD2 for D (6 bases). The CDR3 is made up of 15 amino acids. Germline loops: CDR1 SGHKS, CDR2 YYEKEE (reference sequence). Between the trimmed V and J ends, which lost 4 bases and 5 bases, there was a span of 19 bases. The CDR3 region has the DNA TGTGCCAGCAGCAGGCGGGACCTCCTGGCCGACGAGCAGTACTTC. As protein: CASSRRDLLADEQYF.

CDR3 sequence: CASSLVVAGERYEQYF. In DNA, the CDR3 is TGCGCCAGCAGCTTGGTGGTAGCGGGAGAAAGGTACGAGCAGTACTTC. The V gene is TRBV5-1, the J gene TRBJ2-7; 9 bases line up with TRBD2. The germline CDR1 and CDR2 sequences are SGHRS and YFSETQ. The CDR3 is 16 amino acids. Trimming cost V 0 bases and J 4 bases; bases outside gene matches: 8.

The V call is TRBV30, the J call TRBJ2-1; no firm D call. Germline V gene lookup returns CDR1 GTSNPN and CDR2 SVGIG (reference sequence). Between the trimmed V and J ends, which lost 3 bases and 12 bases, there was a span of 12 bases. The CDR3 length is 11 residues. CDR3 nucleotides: TGTGCCTGGAGGGCGGTCATTGGGCAGTTCTTC. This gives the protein CAWRAVIGQFF.

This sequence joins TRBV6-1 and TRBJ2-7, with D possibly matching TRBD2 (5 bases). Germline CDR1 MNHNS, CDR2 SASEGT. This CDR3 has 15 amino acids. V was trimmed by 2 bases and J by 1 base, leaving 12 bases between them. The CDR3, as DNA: TGTGCCAGCAGTGAATGGGCTAGCTTATCCTACGAGCAGTACTTC. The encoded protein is CASSEWASLSYEQYF.

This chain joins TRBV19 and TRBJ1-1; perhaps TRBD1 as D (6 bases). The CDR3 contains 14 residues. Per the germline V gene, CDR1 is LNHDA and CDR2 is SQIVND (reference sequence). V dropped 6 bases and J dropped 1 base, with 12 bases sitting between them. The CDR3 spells CASSPPTGNTEAFF. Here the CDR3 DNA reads TGTGCCAGTAGCCCTCCGACAGGGAACACTGAAGCTTTCTTT. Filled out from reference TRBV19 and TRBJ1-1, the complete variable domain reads DGGITQSPKYLFRKEGQNVTLSCEQNLNHDAMYWYRQDPGQGLRLIYYSQIVNDFQKGDIAEGYSVSREKKESFPLTVTSAQKNPTAFYLCASSPPTGNTEAFFGQGTRLTVV.

The CDR3 protein is CASRGTYQETQYF. In nucleotides, the CDR3 is TGTGCCAGTAGAGGGACTTATCAAGAGACCCAGTACTTC. The genes are TRBV19 and TRBJ2-5; maybe TRBD2 (6 bases). Germline loops: CDR1 LNHDA, CDR2 SQIVND (reference sequence). Trimming stripped 6 bases from V and 2 bases from J, with 10 bases between. CDR3 size: 13 residues. The variable domain in full, with the rest retrieved from reference TRBV19 and TRBJ2-5, is DGGITQSPKYLFRKEGQNVTLSCEQNLNHDAMYWYRQDPGQGLRLIYYSQIVNDFQKGDIAEGYSVSREKKESFPLTVTSAQKNPTAFYLCASRGTYQETQYFGPGTRLLVL.

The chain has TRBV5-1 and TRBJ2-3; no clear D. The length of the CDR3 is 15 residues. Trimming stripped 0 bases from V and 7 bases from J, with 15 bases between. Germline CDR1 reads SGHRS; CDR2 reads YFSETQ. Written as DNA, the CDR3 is TGCGCCAGCAGCTTGGTGTTGGTGGGCAGCAATACGCAGTATTTT. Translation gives CASSLVLVGSNTQYF. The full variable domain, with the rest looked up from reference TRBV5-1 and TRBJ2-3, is KAGVTQTPRYLIKTRGQQVTLSCSPISGHRSVSWYQQTPGQGLQFLFEYFSETQRNKGNFPGRFSGRQFSNSRSEMNVSTLELGDSALYLCASSLVLVGSNTQYFGPGTRLTVL.

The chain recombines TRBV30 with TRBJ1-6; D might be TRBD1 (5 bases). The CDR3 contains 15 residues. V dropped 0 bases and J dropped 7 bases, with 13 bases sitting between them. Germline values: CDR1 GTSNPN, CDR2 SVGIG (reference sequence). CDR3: CAWSVIPAGNSPLHF. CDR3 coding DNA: TGTGCCTGGAGTGTAATTCCCGCAGGGAATTCACCCCTCCACTTT. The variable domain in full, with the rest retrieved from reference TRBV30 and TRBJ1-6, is SQTIHQWPATLVQPVGSPLSLECTVEGTSNPNLYWYRQAAGRGLQLLFYSVGIGQISSEVPQNLSASRPQDRQFILSSKKLLLSDSGFYLCAWSVIPAGNSPLHFGNGTRLTVT.

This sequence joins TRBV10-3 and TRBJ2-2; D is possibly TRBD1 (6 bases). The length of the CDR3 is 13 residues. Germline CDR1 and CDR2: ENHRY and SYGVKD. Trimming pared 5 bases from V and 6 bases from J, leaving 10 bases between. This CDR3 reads CAISSGVPGELFF. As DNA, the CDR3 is TGTGCCATCAGTTCAGGGGTGCCCGGGGAGCTGTTTTTT.

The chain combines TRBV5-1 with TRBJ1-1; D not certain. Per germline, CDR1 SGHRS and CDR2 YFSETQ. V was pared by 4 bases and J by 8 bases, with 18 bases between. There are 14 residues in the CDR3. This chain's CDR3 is CASSLGGSAIEAFF. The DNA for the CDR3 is TGCGCCAGCAGCCTTGGAGGGTCAGCAATAGAAGCTTTCTTT.